The following is a T cell receptor (beta chain) sequence with its context. The data were obtained in a study of blood T cell repertoires in COVID-19. Study at large: Samples representing acute and convalescent COVID-19 were sourced from the United States, Italy and Spain.

Authors' methods: Reference gene primers were amplified, and this amplification served to estimate nucleated cell counts. Repertoires were generated with immunoSEQ multiplex PCR, while TCRdb's copy carries only in-frame clones and drops some. The V and J calls and clone size come from that table; D and trimming were worked out from the DNA. This repertoire shows 110,000 to 150,000 clones, over 70% found once; its top ten account for around 1.8%. The clonotype was recovered from a woman aged 60-75 years with acute or convalescent COVID-19. Material for sequencing was peripheral blood.

CDR3 sequence reads: CASSPGRENTGELFF. CDR3 nucleotides: TGTGCCAGCAGCCCTGGGAGGGAGAACACCGGGGAGCTGTTTTTT. The chain recombines TRBV3-1 (or the pseudogene TRBV3-2) with TRBJ2-2; TRBD2 aligns across 7 bases. Germline V CDR1 and CDR2: LGHDT, YNNKEL (reference sequence). This CDR3 is built from 15 residues. Unmatched junction bases numbered 3, after V lost 4 bases and J lost 1 base.